The 5 T cell receptor beta chains listed next were all sequenced from one sample in a study of T cells in Graves' hyperthyroidism and ophthalmopathy. Amplification yielded TCR beta CDR3 regions, with RNA transcripts as the source. The HTBI set primed first-round TCR CDR3 RT-PCR. TCRdb re-called the multiplex PCR reads with MiXCR, one entry per CDR3 protein. Here the sample spans approximately 600,000 distinct CDR3 sequences, approximately 15% being singletons. Material for sequencing was blood. The receptors here all came from a woman aged 25 to 39 with Graves' hyperthyroidism that later progressed to Graves' ophthalmopathy.

This clonotype has at least ten counts. The J gene is TRBJ2-7, the V gene TRBV7-6; D not resolved. The CDR3 is 15 residues long. V was cut by 1 base and J by 2 bases, with 12 bases left in between. Germline V gene sequence: CDR1 SGHVS, CDR2 FNYEAQ. The CDR3 nucleotides read TGTGCCAGCAGCTTAGAAACGGCAGGAACCTACGAGCAGTACTTC. Its protein is CASSLETAGTYEQYF.

On this clonotype itself: This sequence may be a read error, since a much larger clone differs from it by one base. This likely comes from a read error, as the CDR3 has no conserved phenylalanine or tryptophan at its end. The genes are TRBV5-4 and TRBJ2-3; TRBD2 matches at 7 bases. V gave up 5 bases and J gave up 2 bases; unmatched junction bases: 8. Per germline, CDR1 SGHNT and CDR2 YYREEE (reference sequence). This CDR3 has 15 residues. The CDR3 sequence is CASRPTSASTDTQYL. The CDR3 region has the DNA TGTGCCAGCAGGCCCACTAGCGCCTCCACAGATACGCAGTATTTA.

This clonotype was detected many times. The genes are TRBV27 and TRBJ2-1; the D gene is possibly TRBD1 (6 bases). V was pared by 2 bases and J by 1 base, with 15 bases between. CDR1 is MNHEY and CDR2 is SMNVEV in the germline V gene (reference sequence). The CDR3 contains 17 residues. Here the CDR3 DNA reads TGTGCCAGCAGTTTAAGCAGGGGAATGGGATCCTACAATGAGCAGTTCTTC. Its translation is CASSLSRGMGSYNEQFF.

Only a few counts were recorded for this clonotype. V gene TRBV24-1 combines with J gene TRBJ2-5, with a weak D call TRBD2 (6 bases). The germline V gene has CDR1 KGHDR and CDR2 SFDVKD. With 3 bases removed from V and 7 bases from J, the gap between germline ends came to 17 bases. CDR3 size: 15 residues. CDR3 amino acids: CATSDRDLDPWTQYF. CDR3 nucleotides: TGTGCCACCAGTGATCGGGACTTAGACCCATGGACCCAGTACTTC.

The rearrangement uses TRBV9 and TRBJ2-1, with D uncertain. Germline CDR1 SGDLS, CDR2 YYNGEE. The CDR3 contains 12 residues. The V end was cut by 3 bases, the J end by 8 bases, with 9 bases between. CDR3 residues: CASSATPYEQFF. For the CDR3, the DNA is TGTGCCAGCAGCGCGACCCCATATGAGCAGTTCTTC.